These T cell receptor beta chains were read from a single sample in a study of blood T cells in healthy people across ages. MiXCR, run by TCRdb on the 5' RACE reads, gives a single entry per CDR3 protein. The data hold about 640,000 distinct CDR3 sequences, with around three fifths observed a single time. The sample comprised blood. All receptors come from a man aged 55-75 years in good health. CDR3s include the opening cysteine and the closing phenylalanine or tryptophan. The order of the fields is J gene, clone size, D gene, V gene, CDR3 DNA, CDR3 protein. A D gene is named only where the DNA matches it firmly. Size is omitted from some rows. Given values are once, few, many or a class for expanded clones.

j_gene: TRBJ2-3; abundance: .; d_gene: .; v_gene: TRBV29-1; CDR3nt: TGCAGCGTTGATTGGGCGATCAATCCAGATACGCAGTATTTT; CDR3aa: CSVDWAINPDTQYF
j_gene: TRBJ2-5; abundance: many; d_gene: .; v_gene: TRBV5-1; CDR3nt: TGCGCCAGCAGCTACCTCGGGGGCGAGGCAGAGACCCAGTACTTC; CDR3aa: CASSYLGGEAETQYF
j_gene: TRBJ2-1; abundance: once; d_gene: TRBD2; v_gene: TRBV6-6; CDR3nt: TGTGCCAGCAGGTCCCGGGGGGGCCCCTACAATGAGCAGTTCTTC; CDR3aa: CASRSRGGPYNEQFF
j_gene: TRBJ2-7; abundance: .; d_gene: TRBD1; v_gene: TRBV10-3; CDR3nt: TGTGCCATCAGTGAGCCGTTCCGGGACAGGGGTTACGAGCAGTACTTC; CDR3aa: CAISEPFRDRGYEQYF
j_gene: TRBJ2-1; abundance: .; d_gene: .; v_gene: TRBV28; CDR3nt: TGTGCCAGCACCCGTGGAAGAATCACAGGCAATGAGCAGTTCTTC; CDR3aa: CASTRGRITGNEQFF
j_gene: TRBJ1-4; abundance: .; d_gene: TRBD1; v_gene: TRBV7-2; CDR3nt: TGTGCCAGCAGCCATCCGGGACAGGGGATAACTAATGAAAAACTGTTTTTT; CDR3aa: CASSHPGQGITNEKLFF
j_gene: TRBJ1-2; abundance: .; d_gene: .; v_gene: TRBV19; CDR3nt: TGTGCCAGTGGGGATTACGGACAGTCTTTTTATGGCTACACCTTC; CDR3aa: CASGDYGQSFYGYTF
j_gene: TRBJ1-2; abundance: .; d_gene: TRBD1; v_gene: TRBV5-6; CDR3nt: TGTGCCAGCAGCTCTATAACGACAGGGGGTCCTGGCTACACCTTC; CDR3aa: CASSSITTGGPGYTF
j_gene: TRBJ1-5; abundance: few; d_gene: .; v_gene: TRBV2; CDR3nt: TGTGCCAGCAGACCTCGGGAGGGATATAGCAATCAGCCCCAGCATTTT; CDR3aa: CASRPREGYSNQPQHF
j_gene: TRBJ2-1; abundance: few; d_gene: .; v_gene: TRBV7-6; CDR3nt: TGTGCCAGCAGCTTATCGACGGTCAATGAGCAGTTCTTC; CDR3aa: CASSLSTVNEQFF
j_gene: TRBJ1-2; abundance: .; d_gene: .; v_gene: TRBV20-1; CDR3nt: TGCAGTGCTACCCGATCACAGGGAGGCTACACCTTC; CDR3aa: CSATRSQGGYTF
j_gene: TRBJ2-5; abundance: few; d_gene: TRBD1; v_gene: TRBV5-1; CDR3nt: TGCGCCAGCAACACAGGGGTTGGAGAGACCCAGTACTTC; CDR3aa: CASNTGVGETQYF
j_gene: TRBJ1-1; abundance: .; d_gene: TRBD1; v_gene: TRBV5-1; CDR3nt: TGCGCCAGCAGCTCCGGGACAGGGGGCGAGACTGAAGCTTTCTTT; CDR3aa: CASSSGTGGETEAFF
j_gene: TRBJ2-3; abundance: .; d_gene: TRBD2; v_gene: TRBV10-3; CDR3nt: TGTGCCATCAGCCTGGGACTAGCGGAAACAGATACGCAGTATTTT; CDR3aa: CAISLGLAETDTQYF
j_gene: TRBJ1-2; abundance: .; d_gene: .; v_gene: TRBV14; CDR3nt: TGTGCCAGCAGCGAGGACGGCAGATATGGCTACACCTTC; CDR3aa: CASSEDGRYGYTF
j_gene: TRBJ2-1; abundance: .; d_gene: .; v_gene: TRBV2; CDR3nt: TGTGCCAGCAGTGATAAGGCGGGTACTAACAATGAGCAGTTCTTC; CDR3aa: CASSDKAGTNNEQFF
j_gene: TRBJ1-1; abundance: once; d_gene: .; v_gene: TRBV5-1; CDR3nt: TGCGCCAGCAGCGTGGCAGCCCACTCCGGTGAAGCTTTCTTT; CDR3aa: CASSVAAHSGEAFF
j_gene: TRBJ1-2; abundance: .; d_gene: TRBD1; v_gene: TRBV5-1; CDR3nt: TGCGCCAGCAGCAGGACAGGGTTCGGCTACACCTTC; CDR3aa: CASSRTGFGYTF
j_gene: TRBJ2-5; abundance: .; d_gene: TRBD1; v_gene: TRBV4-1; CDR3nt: TGCGCCAGCAGCCATGTTGACAGGGGGGAAGAGACCCAGTACTTC; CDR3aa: CASSHVDRGEETQYF
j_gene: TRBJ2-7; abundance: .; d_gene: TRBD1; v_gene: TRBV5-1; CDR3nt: TGCGCCAGCAGCTTGGTCACAGGGGCTGCCTCCTACGAGCAGTACTTC; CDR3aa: CASSLVTGAASYEQYF
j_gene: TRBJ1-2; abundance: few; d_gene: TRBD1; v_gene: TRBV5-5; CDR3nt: TGTGCCAGCAGCACGGGACAGGGGGCTTGGAGCTATGGCTACACCTTC; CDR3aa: CASSTGQGAWSYGYTF
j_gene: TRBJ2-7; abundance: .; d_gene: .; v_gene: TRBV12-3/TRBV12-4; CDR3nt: TGTGCCAGCAGTCCTCAACGGGGTTTCTACGAGCAGTACTTC; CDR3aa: CASSPQRGFYEQYF
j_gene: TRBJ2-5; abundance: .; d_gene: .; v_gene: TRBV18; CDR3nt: TGTGCCAGCTCAGCGAGCGGGACAGCCCCCGAGAGGTACTTC; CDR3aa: CASSASGTAPERYF
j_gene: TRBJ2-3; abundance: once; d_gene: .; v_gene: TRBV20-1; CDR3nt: TGCAGTGCTAGGAAGAGTGCGGGCACAGATACGCAGTATTTT; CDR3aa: CSARKSAGTDTQYF
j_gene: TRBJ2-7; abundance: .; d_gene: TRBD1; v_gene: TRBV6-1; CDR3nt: TGTGCCAGCAGTGGGTGGCTGAGACAGGGGTCCTACGAGCAGTACTTC; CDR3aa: CASSGWLRQGSYEQYF
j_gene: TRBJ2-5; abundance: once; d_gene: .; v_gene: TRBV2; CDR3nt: TGTGCCAGCAGTGAACGGGACGTGAGAACTGGAGAGACCCAGTACTTC; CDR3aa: CASSERDVRTGETQYF
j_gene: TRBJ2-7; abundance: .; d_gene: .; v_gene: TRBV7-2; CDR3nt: TGTGCCAGCAGCTTAGCGGAAACAGATACTAGCTCCTACGAGCAGTACTTC; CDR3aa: CASSLAETDTSSYEQYF
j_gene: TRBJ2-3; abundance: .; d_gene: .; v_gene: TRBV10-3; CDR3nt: TGTGCCATCAACCGGAACCGGGGGGCCACAGATACGCAGTATTTT; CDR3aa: CAINRNRGATDTQYF
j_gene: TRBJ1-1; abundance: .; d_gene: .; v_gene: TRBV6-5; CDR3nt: TGTGCCAGCAGTCCCGGGAAGGTTAGGGGAAAGACTGAAGCTTTCTTT; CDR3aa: CASSPGKVRGKTEAFF
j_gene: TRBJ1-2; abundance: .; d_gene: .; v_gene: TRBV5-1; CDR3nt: TGCGCCAGCAGCTCGACCGGGAGCCGAGCCCGTTCTAACTATGGCTACACCTTC; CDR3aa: CASSSTGSRARSNYGYTF
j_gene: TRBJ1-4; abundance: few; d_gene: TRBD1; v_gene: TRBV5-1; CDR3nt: TGCGCCAGCAGCCAAAATACAGGGGATAATGAAAAACTGTTTTTT; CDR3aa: CASSQNTGDNEKLFF
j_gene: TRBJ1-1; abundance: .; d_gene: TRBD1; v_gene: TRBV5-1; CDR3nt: TGCGCCAGCAGCCCAGGGGGCGAATGGGGTGAAGCTTTCTTT; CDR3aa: CASSPGGEWGEAFF
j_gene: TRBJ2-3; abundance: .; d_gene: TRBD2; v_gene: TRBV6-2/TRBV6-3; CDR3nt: TGTGCCAGCAGTTACCAGGGGACTAGCGGGGGGTCAGATACGCAGTATTTT; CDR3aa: CASSYQGTSGGSDTQYF
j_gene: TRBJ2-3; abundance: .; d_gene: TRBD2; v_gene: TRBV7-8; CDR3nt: TGTGCCAGCGTTATGTCGGGGGGTTCCCTCCGTACGCAGTATTTT; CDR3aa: CASVMSGGSLRTQYF
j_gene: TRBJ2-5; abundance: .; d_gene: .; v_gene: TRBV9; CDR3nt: TGTGCCAGCAGCGTCGGAGCTGGGAGTATCGAGACCCAGTACTTC; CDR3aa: CASSVGAGSIETQYF
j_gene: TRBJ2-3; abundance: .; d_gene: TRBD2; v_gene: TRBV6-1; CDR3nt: TGTGCCAGCAGCAGCGGGGGGATAAGAACAGATACGCAGTATTTT; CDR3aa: CASSSGGIRTDTQYF
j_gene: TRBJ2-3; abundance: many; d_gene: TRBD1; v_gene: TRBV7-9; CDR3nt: TGTGCCAGCAGCTCAGACAGGGTACACACAGATACGCAGTATTTT; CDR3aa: CASSSDRVHTDTQYF
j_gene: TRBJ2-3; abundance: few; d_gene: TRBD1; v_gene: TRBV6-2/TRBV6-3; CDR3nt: TGTGCCAGCAGTTACTCCCTCGGACAGGGGGCTAGCACAGATACGCAGTATTTT; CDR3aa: CASSYSLGQGASTDTQYF